The sequence of this T cell receptor (beta chain) was determined in a study of OX40 agonist ivuxolimab in advanced cancers. Background on the study: Eligibility admitted prior anti-PD-1, anti-PD-L1 or anti-CTLA-4 therapy; roughly 40% had some.

There are a few counts of this clone. What it recognizes is unknown. The germline gives CDR1 SGHTA, CDR2 FQGTGA. CDR3 length equals 15 residues. Trimming cost V 3 bases and J 2 bases; bases outside gene matches: 3. Study-wide points: Partial responders at 0.1-3.0 mg/kg showed near-lowest clonal expansion. On average, CD8+ T cells showed a greater number of expanded clones than CD4+.

Measured with immunoSEQ multiplex PCR; TCRdb has only the in-frame clones, and not every one. The table includes 61,000 or so clones, under 90% detected once. Source: CD4+ or CD8+ T cells sorted from blood, taken in a trial of the OX40 agonist ivuxolimab. The sequence came from an adult with an advanced solid tumor such as melanoma, head and neck, liver or kidney cancer. V and J are TRBV7-3 and TRBJ2-2; 7 bases align to TRBD1. The CDR3 region is CASSLAGGNTGELFF. In nucleotides, the CDR3 is TGTGCCAGCAGCTTGGCAGGGGGAAACACCGGGGAGCTGTTTTTT.